This T cell receptor (beta chain) stems from a study of graft-versus-host responses after intestinal transplantation. Study in general: Every one of the recipients received anti-thymocyte globulin induction and afterwards took tacrolimus and steroids for about 3 years.

The ends were cut back, 3 bases at V and 8 bases at J, with 20 bases in the middle. Germline CDR1 is SEHNR and CDR2 is FQNEAQ (reference sequence). This CDR3 has 16 residues. Overall study findings and caveats: Peak circulating GvH clone levels tracked with early post-transplant HvG declines. Present in recipient marrow, GvH clones included some that appeared first in ileum or blood.

Assay used: immunoSEQ multiplex PCR; TCRdb lists only in-frame clones, some missing. The table lists tens of thousands of clones, 85% to 95% of them singletons. About this clone: Its antigen is unknown.

The source of this sequence is a human donor who received an intestinal transplant. The rearrangement links TRBV7-9 to TRBJ2-1; maybe TRBD2 (6 bases). The specimen was unstimulated CD8+ T cells sorted from spleen or lymph node cells, collected before intestinal transplant. Here the CDR3 DNA reads TGTGCCAGCAGCTTTTTGGTGGGAGCGGGTATGGATGAGCAGTTCTTC. This codes for CASSFLVGAGMDEQFF.